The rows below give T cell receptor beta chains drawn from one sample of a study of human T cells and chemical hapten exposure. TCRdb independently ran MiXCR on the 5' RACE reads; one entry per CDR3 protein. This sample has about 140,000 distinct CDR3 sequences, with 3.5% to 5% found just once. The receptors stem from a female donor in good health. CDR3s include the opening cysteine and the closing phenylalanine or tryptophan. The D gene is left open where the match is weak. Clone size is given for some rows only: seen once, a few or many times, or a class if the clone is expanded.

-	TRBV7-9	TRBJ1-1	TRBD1	TGTGCCAGCAGCAAGAGACAGGGGCTTGAAGCTTTCTTT	CASSKRQGLEAFF
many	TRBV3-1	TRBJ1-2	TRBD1	TGTGCCAGCAGCCAGGGACAGGGGATCTATGGCTACACCTTC	CASSQGQGIYGYTF
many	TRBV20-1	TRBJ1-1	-	TGCAGTGCTAGAGATTCGGGTGCCACTGAAGCTTTCTTT	CSARDSGATEAFF
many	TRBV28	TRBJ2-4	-	TGTGCCAGCAGTCCTTTCCGGGCCCCTTGGGCGCACTTC	CASSPFRAPWAHF
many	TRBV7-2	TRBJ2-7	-	TGTGCCACCTCCGGGGGCAACTGGAAACGCGAGCAGTACTTC	CATSGGNWKREQYF
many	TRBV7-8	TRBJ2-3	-	TGTGCCAGCAGCCTTACCGGGACAAACACAGATACGCAGTATTTT	CASSLTGTNTDTQYF
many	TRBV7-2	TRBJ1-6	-	TGTGCCAGCAGCTTAGTGGTGATTACAGGCAATTCACCCCTCCACTTT	CASSLVVITGNSPLHF
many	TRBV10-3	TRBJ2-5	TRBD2	TGTGCCATCAGTGCAGCCAGGGTCGGGGGGCAAGAGACCCAGTACTTC	CAISAARVGGQETQYF
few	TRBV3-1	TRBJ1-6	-	TGTGCCAGCAGCCATGGGGATGCAAATTCACCCCTCCACTTT	CASSHGDANSPLHF
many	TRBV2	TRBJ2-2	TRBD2	TGTGCCAGCAGTACGACTAGCTGGGCCGGGGAGCTGTTTTTT	CASSTTSWAGELFF
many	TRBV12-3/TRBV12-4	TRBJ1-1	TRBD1	TGTGCCAGCAGTTCTCTACCCGGCAGGGGGACTGAAGCTTTCTTT	CASSSLPGRGTEAFF
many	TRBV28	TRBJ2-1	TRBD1	TGTGCCAGCAGTCGAGGGATGGGACAGGGAACCTACAATGAGCAGTTCTTC	CASSRGMGQGTYNEQFF
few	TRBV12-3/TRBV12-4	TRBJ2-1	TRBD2	TGTGCCAGCAGTCCGGCTCTAGCGGGGCTGGGTTTTGAGCAGTTCTTC	CASSPALAGLGFEQFF
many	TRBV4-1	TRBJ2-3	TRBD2	TGCGCCAGCAGCCAAGTTGCTAGCGGGGGCACAGATACGCAGTATTTT	CASSQVASGGTDTQYF
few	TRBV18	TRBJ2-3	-	TGTGCCAGCTCACCTTGGAGGGGACAAGATACGCAGTATTTT	CASSPWRGQDTQYF
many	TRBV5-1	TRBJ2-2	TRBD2	TGCGCCAGCAGCTTGATCAGCGGGGGGTACACCGGGGAGCTGTTTTTT	CASSLISGGYTGELFF
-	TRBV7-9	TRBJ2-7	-	TGTGCCAGCAGCTTAGGTCGGGACTCAAAGCCTTACGAGCAGTACTTC	CASSLGRDSKPYEQYF
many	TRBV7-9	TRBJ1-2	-	TGTGCCAGCAGCCCACTAATCCTCTATGGCTACACCTTC	CASSPLILYGYTF
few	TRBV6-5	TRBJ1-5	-	TGTGCCAGCAGCGACGGGGGGGCGGTGAATCAGCCCCAGCATTTT	CASSDGGAVNQPQHF
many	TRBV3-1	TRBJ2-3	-	TGTGCCAGCAGCCAAGAGGGGACGGTTAGCACAGATACGCAGTATTTT	CASSQEGTVSTDTQYF
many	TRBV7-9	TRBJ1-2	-	TGTGCCAGCAGCTTAGCAACCCCAAAGCCGGGGGGGGATGGCTACACCTTC	CASSLATPKPGGDGYTF
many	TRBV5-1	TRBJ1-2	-	TGCGCCAGCAGCCAAGACAGGAACTATGGCTACACCTTC	CASSQDRNYGYTF
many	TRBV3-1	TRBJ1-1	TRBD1	TGTGCCAGCATTAGGAATCCAGGGGGTAGCGCTGAAGCTTTCTTT	CASIRNPGGSAEAFF
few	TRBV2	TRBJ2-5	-	TGTGCCAGCAGTGGGACAGCCCAAGAGACCCAGTACTTC	CASSGTAQETQYF
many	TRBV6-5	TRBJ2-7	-	TGTGCCAGCAGTTACTCGCGTAGGGGCGTCAGCTCCTACGAGCAGTACTTC	CASSYSRRGVSSYEQYF
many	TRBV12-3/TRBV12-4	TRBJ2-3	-	TGTGCCAGCAGTACGGGGGACGGAACAGATACGCAGTATTTT	CASSTGDGTDTQYF
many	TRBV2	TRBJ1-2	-	TGTGCCAGCAGGGACACGTGGCCTGCTAACTATGGCTACACCTTC	CASRDTWPANYGYTF
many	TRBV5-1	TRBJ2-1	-	TGCGCCAGCAGCTTGGGGGTCCTAAGCTCCTACAATGAGCAGTTCTTC	CASSLGVLSSYNEQFF
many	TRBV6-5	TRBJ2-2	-	TGTGCCAGCACCCAGGGGGGACAGAACACCGGGGAGCTGTTTTTT	CASTQGGQNTGELFF